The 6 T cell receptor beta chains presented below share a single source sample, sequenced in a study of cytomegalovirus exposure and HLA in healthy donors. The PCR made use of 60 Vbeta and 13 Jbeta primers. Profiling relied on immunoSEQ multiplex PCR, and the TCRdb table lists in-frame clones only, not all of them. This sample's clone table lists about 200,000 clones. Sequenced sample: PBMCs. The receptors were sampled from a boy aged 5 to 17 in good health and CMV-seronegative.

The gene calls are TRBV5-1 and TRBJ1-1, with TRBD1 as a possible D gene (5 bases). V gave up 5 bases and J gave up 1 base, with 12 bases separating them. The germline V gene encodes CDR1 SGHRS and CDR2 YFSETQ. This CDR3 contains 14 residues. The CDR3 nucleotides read TGCGCCAGCAGGCCTCTTACAGGGAACACTGAAGCTTTCTTT. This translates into CASRPLTGNTEAFF.

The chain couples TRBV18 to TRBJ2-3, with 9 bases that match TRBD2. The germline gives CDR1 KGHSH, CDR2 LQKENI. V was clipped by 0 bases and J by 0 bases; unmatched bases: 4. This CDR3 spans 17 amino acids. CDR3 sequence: CASSPPTSGGSTDTQYF. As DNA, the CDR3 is TGTGCCAGCTCACCACCAACCAGCGGGGGGAGCACAGATACGCAGTATTTT.

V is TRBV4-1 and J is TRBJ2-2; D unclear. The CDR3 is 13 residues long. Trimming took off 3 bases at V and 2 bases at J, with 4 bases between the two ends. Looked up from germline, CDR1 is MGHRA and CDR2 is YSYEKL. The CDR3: CASSHSNTGELFF. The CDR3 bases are TGCGCCAGCAGCCATAGTAACACCGGGGAGCTGTTTTTT.

CDR3 sequence: CASSSGGIGNTIYF. The CDR3 DNA follows: TGTGCCAGCAGTTCAGGGGGAATCGGAAACACCATATATTTT. V gene TRBV28 combines with J gene TRBJ1-3, with 7 bases fitting TRBD1. Germline lookup yields CDR1 MDHEN and CDR2 SYDVKM. V dropped 4 bases and J dropped 4; count of bases not matched to a gene: 4. CDR3 size: 14 residues.

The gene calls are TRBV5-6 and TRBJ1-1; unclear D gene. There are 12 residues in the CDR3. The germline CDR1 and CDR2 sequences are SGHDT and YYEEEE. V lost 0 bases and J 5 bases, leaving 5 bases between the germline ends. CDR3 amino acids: CASSLDGTEAFF. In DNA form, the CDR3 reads TGTGCCAGCAGCTTGGACGGGACTGAAGCTTTCTTT.

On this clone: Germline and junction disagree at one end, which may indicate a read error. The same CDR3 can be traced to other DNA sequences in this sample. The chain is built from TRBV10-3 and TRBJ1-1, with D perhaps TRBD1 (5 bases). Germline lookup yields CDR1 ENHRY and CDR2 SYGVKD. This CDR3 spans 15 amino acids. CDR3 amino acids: CAISASGHLNTEAFF. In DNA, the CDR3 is TGTGCCATCAGTGCCTCAGGACATCTGAACACTGAAGCCTTCTTT.